Below are 15 T cell receptor beta chains sequenced from a single sample in a study of post-analysis software for immune sequencing data. Study observations and caveats: Five TRBV segments, including TRBV5-6, TRBV5-1 and TRBV20-1, were more frequent in patients than controls.

Libraries were made from TCR beta cDNA, and they carried unique molecular identifiers. TCRdb analysed the PCR reads with MiXCR anew, one entry per CDR3 protein. The sample lists 750,000 to 900,000 distinct CDR3 sequences, around 42% occurring once. No cognate antigen is known for these TCRs. The sample taken for sequencing was blood. These receptor sequences come from a girl aged 5 to 17 with multiple sclerosis.

This chain links TRBV4-2 with TRBJ1-6, with a possible D match to TRBD1 (6 bases). The germline CDR1 and CDR2 sequences are LGHNA and YNFKEQ. This CDR3 contains 15 residues. Trimming took off 0 bases at V and 7 bases at J, with 10 bases between the two ends. The CDR3 loop is CASSQEAQGNSPLHF. DNA for the CDR3: TGTGCCAGCAGCCAAGAAGCGCAGGGGAATTCACCCCTCCACTTT.

This chain joins TRBV29-1 and TRBJ2-1; TRBD2 aligns across 8 bases. CDR1 is SQVTM, CDR2 ANQGSEA, per germline. The V and J ends lost 6 bases and 8 bases, in that order; junction bases with no gene match: 12. The CDR3 totals 14 residues. The chain's CDR3 is CSVQAGTREYEQFF. For the CDR3, the DNA is TGCAGCGTCCAGGCCGGGACTAGGGAGTATGAGCAGTTCTTC.

This clonotype was found once. The chain recombines TRBV2 with TRBJ2-7; D is uncertain. The CDR3 loop spans 13 amino acids. From germline, CDR1 is SNHLY and CDR2 FYNNEI. V lost 1 base and J 2 bases, leaving 6 bases between the germline ends. CDR3 protein: CASSEVQTYEQYF. CDR3 bases: TGTGCCAGCAGTGAAGTACAGACCTACGAGCAGTACTTC.

The chain employs TRBV12-3 or TRBV12-4 and TRBJ2-7, with D possibly being TRBD1 or TRBD2 (5 bases each). The V gene lost 5 bases and the J gene lost 2 bases, with 16 bases spanning the gap. This CDR3 has 15 residues. The CDR3 DNA is TGTGCCAGCAGTCCCTGGGGGTACCCAACCTACGAGCAGTACTTC. It encodes CASSPWGYPTYEQYF.

The gene calls are TRBV20-1 and TRBJ2-1; 9 nucleotides match TRBD1. V gave up 4 bases and J gave up 7 bases; unmatched junction bases: 11. The CDR3 totals 15 residues. CDR1 and CDR2 (germline): DFQATT, SNEGSKA (reference sequence). This CDR3 reads CSAINRDRATNEQFF. The CDR3, as DNA: TGCAGTGCTATTAACCGGGACAGGGCGACGAATGAGCAGTTCTTC.

CDR3 in amino acids: CASSRDAYEQFF. In DNA form, the CDR3 reads TGTGCCAGTTCCAGGGACGCATATGAGCAGTTCTTC. The J gene is TRBJ2-1, the V gene TRBV28; D could derive from TRBD1 or TRBD2 (5 bases each). Germline V gene lookup returns CDR1 MDHEN and CDR2 SYDVKM. This CDR3 is built from 12 residues. Trimming removed 9 bases at V and 8 bases at J, with 14 bases between.

The gene calls are TRBV24-1 and TRBJ2-1; D is perhaps TRBD1 or TRBD2 (6 bases each). V lost 3 bases, J lost 2 bases, and 13 bases lay in between. Germline-derived CDR1 and CDR2 are KGHDR and SFDVKD. The CDR3 runs 16 residues. The CDR3 spells CATSDGGRGTYNEQFF. CDR3 DNA: TGTGCCACCAGTGATGGGGGGCGGGGCACCTACAATGAGCAGTTCTTC.

V usage is TRBV12-3 or TRBV12-4 and J usage is TRBJ2-7; D unresolved. This CDR3 spans 14 amino acids. Trimming left V 3 bases short and J 2 bases short, with 11 bases between. CDR3 sequence: CASSFPTRPYEQYF. The CDR3 nucleotides read TGTGCCAGCAGTTTCCCTACGCGACCCTACGAGCAGTACTTC.

This sequence joins TRBV12-3 or TRBV12-4 and TRBJ1-4, with 10 bases fitting TRBD1. V lost 5 bases and J lost 12; bases outside the gene matches: 6. This CDR3 has 13 residues. CDR3 sequence (DNA): TGTGCCAGCAGTACCACCGGGACAGGGGAACTGTTTTTT. It translates to CASSTTGTGELFF.

The chain links TRBV25-1 to TRBJ2-5, with D unclear. The CDR3 loop spans 12 amino acids. Trimming took off 6 bases at V and 11 bases at J, with 16 bases between the two ends. The V gene's germline CDR1 is MGHDK and CDR2 SYGVNS. In DNA form, the CDR3 reads TGTGCCAGCAGCCCCTTGGATCATGAGCAGTACTTC. Translation: CASSPLDHEQYF.

In this sample, this clonotype turned up a few times. The rearrangement links TRBV15 to TRBJ2-7; 8 nucleotides line up with TRBD1. The germline V gene has CDR1 LNHNV and CDR2 YYDKDF (reference sequence). V lost 2 bases and J lost 3; bases outside the gene matches: 12. The CDR3 covers 17 residues. Here the CDR3 reads CATSRQGQELNVYEQYF. In DNA, the CDR3 is TGTGCCACCAGCAGACAGGGACAGGAGCTAAATGTCTACGAGCAGTACTTC.

This clonotype was seen more than once but under ten times. The chain has TRBV7-9 and TRBJ1-2; D not certain. V gave up 2 bases and J gave up 6 bases, with 10 bases separating them. From germline, CDR1 is SEHNR and CDR2 FQNEAQ (reference sequence). The CDR3 is 13 amino acids. CDR3 residues: CASSLSTVDGYTF. As DNA, the CDR3 is TGTGCCAGCAGCTTAAGTACAGTTGATGGCTACACCTTC.

This clonotype was counted only a few times. This rearrangement joins TRBV10-3 to TRBJ2-5; 9 bases agree with TRBD2. This CDR3 contains 17 residues. With 0 bases clipped from V and 0 bases from J, the junction kept 5 bases outside the gene matches. The germline CDR1 and CDR2 sequences are ENHRY and SYGVKD. CDR3: CAISESILAGNQETQYF. CDR3 DNA: TGTGCCATCAGTGAGTCGATTCTAGCGGGGAACCAAGAGACCCAGTACTTC.

As concerns this clonotype: One end of the junction varies from germline; a read error may be responsible. The V gene is TRBV7-9, the J gene TRBJ1-2; TRBD1 might be the D (5 bases). The CDR3 is 14 residues long. CDR1 and CDR2 from the germline V gene are SEHNR and FQNEAQ (reference sequence). CDR3 coding DNA: TGTGCCAGCAGCTTATCGACAGCCAACTATGACTACACCTTC. This translates into CASSLSTANYDYTF.

The rearrangement links TRBV6-1 to TRBJ2-3, with D tentatively TRBD1 or TRBD2 (5 bases each). Per germline, CDR1 MNHNS and CDR2 SASEGT. V was trimmed by 8 bases and J by 3 bases, leaving 24 bases between them. CDR3 length: 17 residues. The CDR3 region is CASGTLSLDSQTDTQYF. In nucleotides, the CDR3 is TGTGCCAGCGGGACCCTTTCTCTCGACTCACAAACAGATACGCAGTATTTT.